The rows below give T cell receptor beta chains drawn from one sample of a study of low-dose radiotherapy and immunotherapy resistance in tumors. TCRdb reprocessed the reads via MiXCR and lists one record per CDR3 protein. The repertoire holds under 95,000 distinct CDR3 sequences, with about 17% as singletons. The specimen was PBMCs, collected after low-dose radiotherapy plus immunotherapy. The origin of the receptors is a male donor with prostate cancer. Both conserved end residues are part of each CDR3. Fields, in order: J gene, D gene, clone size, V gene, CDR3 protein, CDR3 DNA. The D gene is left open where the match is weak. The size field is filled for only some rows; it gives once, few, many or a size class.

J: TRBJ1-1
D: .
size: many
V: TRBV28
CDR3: CASSPAGRSTEAFF
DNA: TGTGCCAGCAGTCCTGCGGGTCGGAGCACTGAAGCTTTCTTT

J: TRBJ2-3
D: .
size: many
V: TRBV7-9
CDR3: CAIDTDTQYF
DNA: TGTGCCATCGACACAGATACGCAGTATTTT

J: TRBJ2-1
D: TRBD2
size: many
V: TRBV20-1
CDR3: CSARGGTSGRNEQFF
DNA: TGCAGTGCTAGAGGCGGGACTAGCGGGCGCAATGAGCAGTTCTTC

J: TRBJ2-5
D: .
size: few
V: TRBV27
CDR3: CASSEDLLRSRAQYF
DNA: TGTGCCAGCAGTGAGGACCTGTTGAGGAGCCGGGCCCAGTACTTC

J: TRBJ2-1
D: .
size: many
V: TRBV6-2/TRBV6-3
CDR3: CASSEFPRLNNEQFF
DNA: TGTGCCAGCAGTGAATTCCCCAGGCTTAACAATGAGCAGTTCTTC

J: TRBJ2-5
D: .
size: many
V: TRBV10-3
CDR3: CAISGLAQETQYF
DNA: TGTGCCATCAGTGGCCTAGCCCAAGAGACCCAGTACTTC

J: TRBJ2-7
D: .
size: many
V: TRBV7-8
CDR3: CASSLVAGTSYEQYF
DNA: TGTGCCAGCAGCTTAGTCGCAGGGACCTCCTACGAGCAGTACTTC

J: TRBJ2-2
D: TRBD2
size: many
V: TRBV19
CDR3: CASSIDSTSGRAVGELFF
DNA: TGTGCCAGTAGTATAGACTCGACTAGCGGGAGGGCCGTCGGGGAGCTGTTTTTT

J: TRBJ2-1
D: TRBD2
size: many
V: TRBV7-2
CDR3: CASARASGNNEQFF
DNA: TGTGCCAGCGCCCGGGCTAGCGGGAACAATGAGCAGTTCTTC

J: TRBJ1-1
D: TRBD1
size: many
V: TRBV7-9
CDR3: CASSPADRVHTEAFF
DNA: TGTGCCAGCAGCCCGGCGGACAGGGTCCACACTGAAGCTTTCTTT

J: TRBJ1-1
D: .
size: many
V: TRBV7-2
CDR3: CASRRGQLNTEAFF
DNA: TGTGCCAGCAGGCGCGGACAGCTAAACACTGAAGCTTTCTTT

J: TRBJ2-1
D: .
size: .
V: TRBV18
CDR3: CASSPPRGRELNEQFF
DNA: TGTGCCAGCTCACCACCTCGTGGGAGAGAGTTGAATGAGCAGTTCTTC

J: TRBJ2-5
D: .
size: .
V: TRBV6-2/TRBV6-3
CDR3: CASKLEGSETQYF
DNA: TGTGCCAGCAAATTGGAGGGTTCCGAGACCCAGTACTTC

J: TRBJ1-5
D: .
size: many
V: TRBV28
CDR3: CASSGEYSNQPQHF
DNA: TGTGCCAGCAGTGGAGAGTATAGCAATCAGCCCCAGCATTTT

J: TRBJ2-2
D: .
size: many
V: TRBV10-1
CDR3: CASSEGWGDANTGELFF
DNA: TGCGCCAGCAGTGAAGGTTGGGGAGACGCGAACACCGGGGAGCTGTTTTTT

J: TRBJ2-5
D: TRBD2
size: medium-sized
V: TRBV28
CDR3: CASSTGTSGNRGETQYF
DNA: TGTGCCAGCAGCACCGGGACTAGCGGGAACAGGGGAGAGACCCAGTACTTC

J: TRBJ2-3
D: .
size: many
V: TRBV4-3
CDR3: CASSQDGATDTQYF
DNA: TGCGCCAGCAGCCAAGATGGGGCGACAGATACGCAGTATTTT

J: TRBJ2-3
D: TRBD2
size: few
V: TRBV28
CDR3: CASSLFLAAGTDTQYF
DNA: TGTGCCAGCAGTTTATTCCTAGCGGCAGGCACAGATACGCAGTATTTT

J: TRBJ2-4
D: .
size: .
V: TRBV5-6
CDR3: CASSLGPVSEPAKNIQYF
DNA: TGTGCCAGCAGCTTAGGACCGGTATCTGAACCAGCCAAAAACATTCAGTACTTC

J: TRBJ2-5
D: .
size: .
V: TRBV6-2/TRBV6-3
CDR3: CASRERVETQYF
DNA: TGTGCCAGCAGGGAGCGGGTGGAGACCCAGTACTTC

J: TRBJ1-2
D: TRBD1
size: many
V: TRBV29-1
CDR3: CSVVRQGAENGYTF
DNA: TGCAGCGTTGTGCGGCAGGGGGCGGAAAATGGCTACACCTTC

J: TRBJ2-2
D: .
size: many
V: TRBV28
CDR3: CASSLSGTGELFF
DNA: TGTGCCAGCAGTTTATCGGGCACCGGGGAGCTGTTTTTT

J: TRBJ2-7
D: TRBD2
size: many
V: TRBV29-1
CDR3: CSVGVTSGRGYEQYF
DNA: TGCAGCGTCGGTGTGACTAGCGGGAGGGGGTACGAGCAGTACTTC

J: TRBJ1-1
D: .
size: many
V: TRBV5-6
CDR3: CASSADRTPEAFF
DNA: TGTGCCAGCAGCGCGGACAGAACCCCTGAAGCTTTCTTT

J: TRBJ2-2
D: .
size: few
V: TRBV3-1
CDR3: CASSQEGGATGELFF
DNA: TGTGCCAGCAGCCAAGAAGGCGGGGCAACCGGGGAGCTGTTTTTT

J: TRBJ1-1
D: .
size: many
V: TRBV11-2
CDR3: CASSLQPQGLEAFF
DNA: TGTGCCAGCAGCCTACAACCCCAGGGACTTGAAGCTTTCTTT

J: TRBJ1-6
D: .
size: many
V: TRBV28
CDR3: CASSPNGSPLHF
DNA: TGTGCCAGCAGTCCGAACGGTTCACCCCTCCACTTT

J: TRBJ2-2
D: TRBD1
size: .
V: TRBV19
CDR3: CASRIQGDTGELFF
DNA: TGTGCCAGTAGGATCCAGGGGGACACCGGGGAGCTGTTTTTT

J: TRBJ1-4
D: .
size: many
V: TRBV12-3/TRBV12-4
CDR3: CASRGQIATNEKLFF
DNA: TGTGCCAGCAGAGGACAGATCGCAACTAATGAAAAACTGTTTTTT